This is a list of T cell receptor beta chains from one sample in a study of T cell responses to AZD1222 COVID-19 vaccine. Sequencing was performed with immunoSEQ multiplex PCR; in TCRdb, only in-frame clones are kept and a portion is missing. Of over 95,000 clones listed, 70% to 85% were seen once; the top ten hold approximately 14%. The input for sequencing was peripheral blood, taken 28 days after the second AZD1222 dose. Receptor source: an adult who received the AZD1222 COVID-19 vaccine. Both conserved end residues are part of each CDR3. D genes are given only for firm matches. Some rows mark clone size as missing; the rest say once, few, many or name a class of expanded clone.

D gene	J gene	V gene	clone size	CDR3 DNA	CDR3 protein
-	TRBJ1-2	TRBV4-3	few	TGCGCCAGCAGCCATGGACAGATAGTTAACTATGGCTACACCTTC	CASSHGQIVNYGYTF
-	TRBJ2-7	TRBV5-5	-	TGTGCCAGCAGCTTCTCGGGCCATTCCTACGAGCAGTACTTC	CASSFSGHSYEQYF
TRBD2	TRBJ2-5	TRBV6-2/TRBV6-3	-	TGTGCCAGCAGCACTAGCGGGGGTTACCAAGAGACCCAGTACTTC	CASSTSGGYQETQYF
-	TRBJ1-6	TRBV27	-	TGTGCCAGCGCCGTGGCCAGGGGTAATTCACCCCTCCACTTT	CASAVARGNSPLHF
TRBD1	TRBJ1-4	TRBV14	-	TGTGCCAGCAGCCACCGACAGGGATTCGATGAAAAACTGTTTTTT	CASSHRQGFDEKLFF
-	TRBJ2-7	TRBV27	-	TGTGCCAGCAGTTTTGGGGGCCTTGGGGAGCAGTACTTC	CASSFGGLGEQYF
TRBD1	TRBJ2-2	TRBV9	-	TGTGCCAGCAGCGGCCTGACAGGGAGCACCGGGGAGCTGTTTTTT	CASSGLTGSTGELFF
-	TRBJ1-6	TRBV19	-	TGTGCCAGTAGTACCACGGGAAATTCACCCCTCCACTTT	CASSTTGNSPLHF
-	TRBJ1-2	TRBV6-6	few	TGTGCCAGCAGTTATCCCCAGGATTTTCCTCGTTATGGCTACACCTTC	CASSYPQDFPRYGYTF
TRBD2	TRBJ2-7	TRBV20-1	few	TGCAGTGCAAGTGATCGCGGGGGGGACTACGAGCAGTACTTC	CSASDRGGDYEQYF
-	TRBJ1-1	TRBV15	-	TGTGCCACCAGCCCGAGGGTGACAAGGGAGAACACTGAAGCTTTCTTT	CATSPRVTRENTEAFF
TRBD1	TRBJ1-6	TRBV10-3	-	TGTGCCATTTCAGACAGGGAAGATTCACCCCTCCACTTT	CAISDREDSPLHF
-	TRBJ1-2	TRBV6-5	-	TGTGCCAGCATGAGGACAGAATATGGCTACACCTTC	CASMRTEYGYTF
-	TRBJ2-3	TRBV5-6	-	TGTGCCAGCAGCACCACTGCCGCGGGCACAGATACGCAGTATTTT	CASSTTAAGTDTQYF
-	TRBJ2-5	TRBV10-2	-	TGCGCCAGCAAGTACAGGGGGGGGTCAACCCAGGAGACCCAGTACTTC	CASKYRGGSTQETQYF
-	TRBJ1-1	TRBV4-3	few	TGCGCCAGCAGCCCCTCCTCGGGGACTCAAACAGTCCGTCGGTTCTTT	CASSPSSGTQTVRRFF
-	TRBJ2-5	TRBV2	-	TGTGCCAGCAGCAGGGGGGGAGAGACCCAGTACTTC	CASSRGGETQYF
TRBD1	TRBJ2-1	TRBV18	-	TGTGCCAGCTCACCACAATTGACAGGGGTCAATGAGCAGTTCTTC	CASSPQLTGVNEQFF
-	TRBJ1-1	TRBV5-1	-	TGCGCCAGCAGCTTGGGCACGCATGCGAGCACTGAAGCTTTCTTT	CASSLGTHASTEAFF
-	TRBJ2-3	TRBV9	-	TGTGCCAGCAGCGTAGGACCCAGCCGGGATACGCAGTATTTT	CASSVGPSRDTQYF
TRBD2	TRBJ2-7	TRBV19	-	TGTGCCAGTAGTATAAGTGGGAGGGCCTACGAGCAGTACTTC	CASSISGRAYEQYF
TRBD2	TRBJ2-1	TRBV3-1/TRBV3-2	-	TGTGCCAGCAGCCAAGTATTAGGTGGCCGATTAAGCGGGAGTTCCTACAATGAGCAGTTCTTC	CASSQVLGGRLSGSSYNEQFF